The rows below give T cell receptor beta chains drawn from one sample of a study of blood T cell repertoires in COVID-19. Assay: immunoSEQ multiplex PCR; the TCRdb copy retains only in-frame clones and omits some. The table includes hundreds of thousands of clones, around 84% detected once. Sequencing input: PBMCs or T cells enriched from blood (not recorded which). Receptors were obtained from a man in his forties who had recovered from COVID-19. Both conserved end residues are part of each CDR3. The D gene is left open where the match is weak. A clone size is listed for some rows: how often the clone was seen (once, few, many), or a class if it is expanded.

clone_size j_call v_call d_call cdr3_length cdr3_aa cdr3_nt
few TRBJ1-2 TRBV6-2/TRBV6-3 NA 13 CASSYGGVYGYTF TGTGCCAGCAGTTACGGGGGCGTCTATGGCTACACCTTC
NA TRBJ2-1 TRBV28 NA 12 CVAISVYNEQFF TGTGTCGCGATCTCGGTGTACAATGAGCAGTTCTTC
once TRBJ2-3 TRBV6-5 NA 15 CASSTEGARTDTQYF TGTGCCAGCAGTACCGAAGGGGCGAGAACAGATACGCAGTATTTT
NA TRBJ2-1 TRBV4-1 NA 14 CASSHTGILSEQFF TGCGCCAGCAGCCATACCGGGATCTTAAGTGAGCAGTTCTTC
NA TRBJ1-5 TRBV6-2/TRBV6-3 TRBD1 16 CASSEGQGYSNQPQHF TGTGCCAGCAGCGAAGGACAGGGCTATAGCAATCAGCCCCAGCATTTT
NA TRBJ2-1 TRBV20-1 NA 14 CSASFDSSRNEQFF TGCAGTGCTAGTTTCGACTCCTCGAGGAATGAGCAGTTCTTC
NA TRBJ2-3 TRBV6-6 TRBD1 17 CASSHLDRGVGTDTQYF TGTGCCAGCAGTCACCTCGACAGGGGAGTGGGCACAGATACGCAGTATTTT
NA TRBJ2-7 TRBV4-3 TRBD2 15 CASSQGWGGRGEQYF TGCGCCAGCAGCCAAGGTTGGGGGGGTCGAGGGGAGCAGTACTTC
few TRBJ1-1 TRBV28 NA 15 CASILLYGQKVEAFF TGTGCCAGCATTCTTCTCTACGGACAGAAAGTTGAAGCTTTCTTT
once TRBJ1-2 TRBV12-3/TRBV12-4 TRBD1 12 CASSLNRDRVTF TGTGCCAGCAGTCTGAACCGGGACAGGGTCACCTTC
NA TRBJ2-1 TRBV18 TRBD2 16 CASSPNQGSGPGGEFF TGTGCCAGCTCACCAAATCAGGGTTCCGGACCGGGGGGTGAGTTCTTC
NA TRBJ2-7 TRBV5-4 TRBD2 16 CASSPNPSGYSYEQYF TGTGCCAGCAGCCCGAATCCTAGCGGCTACTCCTACGAGCAGTACTTC
few TRBJ2-5 TRBV28 TRBD1 17 CASSSITGARGKETQYF TGTGCCAGCAGTTCGATAACAGGGGCCCGAGGGAAGGAGACCCAGTACTTC
NA TRBJ2-4 TRBV6-4 NA 17 CASSDSIRAVAKNIQYF TGTGCCAGCAGTGACTCGATCAGGGCAGTAGCCAAAAACATTCAGTACTTC
NA TRBJ1-5 TRBV10-3 TRBD1 16 CAISALDRGGNQPQHF TGTGCCATCAGCGCCTTAGACAGGGGAGGCAATCAGCCCCAGCATTTT
few TRBJ2-2 TRBV10-3 TRBD2 16 CAISDASGRHTGELFF TGTGCCATCAGTGATGCTAGCGGAAGACACACCGGGGAGCTGTTTTTT
NA TRBJ2-5 TRBV2 NA 13 CASGRGTQETQYF TGTGCCAGCGGTCGGGGTACTCAAGAGACCCAGTACTTC
NA TRBJ2-1 TRBV4-3 TRBD2 15 CASSLGTSGIDEQFF TGCGCCAGCAGCCTCGGGACTAGCGGGATCGATGAGCAGTTCTTC
NA TRBJ2-1 TRBV10-3 TRBD2 16 CAISGLAGVIPNEQFF TGTGCCATCAGCGGACTAGCGGGAGTGATACCCAATGAGCAGTTCTTC
NA TRBJ2-5 TRBV11-2 NA 11 CASSFMETQYF TGTGCCAGCAGCTTCATGGAGACCCAGTACTTC
NA TRBJ2-7 TRBV5-1 TRBD2 16 CASSSGLAGGPDEQYF TGCGCCAGCAGCTCAGGACTAGCGGGAGGTCCGGACGAGCAGTACTTC
many TRBJ2-1 TRBV9 TRBD2 14 CASSVESSGNEQFF TGTGCCAGCAGCGTAGAATCTAGCGGGAATGAGCAGTTCTTC
NA TRBJ2-2 TRBV13 TRBD2 16 CASSPSGAGNTGELFF TGTGCCAGCAGCCCAAGCGGGGCGGGGAACACCGGGGAGCTGTTTTTT
NA TRBJ2-1 TRBV11-1 NA 15 CASTAGGQWNNEQFF TGTGCCAGCACGGCCGGGGGGCAGTGGAACAATGAGCAGTTCTTC
NA TRBJ2-7 TRBV7-8 NA 13 CASSLAANYEQYF TGTGCCAGCAGCTTAGCAGCAAACTACGAGCAGTACTTC
NA TRBJ1-1 TRBV5-1 NA 13 CASSLIQNTEAFF TGCGCCAGCAGCTTGATCCAGAACACTGAAGCTTTCTTT
NA TRBJ1-4 TRBV19 NA 14 CASSLRGGSEKLFF TGTGCCAGTAGTCTTCGTGGCGGCTCAGAAAAACTGTTTTTT
NA TRBJ2-7 TRBV7-9 NA 16 CASSPGNRATTYEQYF TGTGCCAGCAGCCCAGGAAACAGGGCAACTACCTACGAGCAGTACTTC
NA TRBJ2-2 TRBV6-2/TRBV6-3 TRBD1 15 CASSRGTVNTGELFF TGTGCCAGCAGTAGGGGGACAGTGAACACCGGGGAGCTGTTTTTT
NA TRBJ1-3 TRBV2 TRBD1 16 CASVERGQGGGNTIYF TGTGCCAGCGTGGAAAGGGGGCAAGGGGGAGGAAACACCATATATTTT
NA TRBJ2-5 TRBV11-2 TRBD2 15 CASSLYGTSEETQYF TGTGCCAGCAGCTTATACGGGACTAGCGAAGAGACCCAGTACTTC
NA TRBJ2-1 TRBV30 TRBD1 15 CAWSVGQGARNEQFF TGTGCCTGGAGCGTGGGACAGGGGGCGCGGAATGAGCAGTTCTTC
NA TRBJ2-3 TRBV6-1 TRBD1 14 CASSDDRATDTQYF TGTGCCAGCAGTGATGACAGGGCAACAGATACGCAGTATTTT
NA TRBJ2-7 TRBV13 TRBD1 14 CASSLGQGAYEQYF TGTGCCAGCAGCTTAGGACAGGGGGCCTACGAGCAGTACTTC
NA TRBJ2-5 TRBV5-1 NA 14 CASSAGEIRETQYF TGCGCCAGCAGCGCTGGGGAGATTCGGGAGACCCAGTACTTC
NA TRBJ2-1 TRBV25-1 TRBD1 15 CASRDRGTIYNEQFF TGTGCCAGCAGGGACAGGGGGACGATCTACAATGAGCAGTTCTTC
NA TRBJ1-1 TRBV11-2 TRBD1 15 CASSLDANRGTEAFF TGTGCCAGCAGCTTAGATGCGAACAGGGGGACTGAAGCTTTCTTT
NA TRBJ2-7 TRBV5-4 NA 11 CASSYTYEQYF TGTGCCAGCAGCTACACCTACGAGCAGTACTTC
NA TRBJ2-2 TRBV4-1 TRBD2 18 CASSPASGLAGGTGELFF TGCGCCAGCAGCCCAGCATCGGGACTAGCGGGAGGCACCGGGGAGCTGTTTTTT
few TRBJ1-1 TRBV4-1 NA 15 CASSQGRRGGTEAFF TGCGCCAGCAGCCAAGGACGCAGGGGTGGAACTGAAGCTTTCTTT
NA TRBJ2-6 TRBV2 TRBD2 17 CASSERLAGGGANVLTF TGTGCCAGCAGTGAAAGACTAGCGGGAGGTGGGGCCAACGTCCTGACTTTC
NA TRBJ1-5 TRBV19 NA 17 CASSFSLVMVFNQPQHF TGTGCCAGTAGTTTCTCGCTAGTGATGGTTTTCAATCAGCCCCAGCATTTT
NA TRBJ1-1 TRBV27 TRBD1 15 CASSLRAYRGQGAFF TGTGCCAGCAGTTTACGAGCATACAGGGGGCAGGGAGCTTTCTTT